The following is a TCR beta chain sequence with its context. The data were obtained in a study of control samples from healthy donors and cancer patients. The method was immunoSEQ multiplex PCR; TCRdb's version includes in-frame clones alone and lacks a portion of them. The repertoire holds about 160,000 clones, with 85% to 90% as singletons. The CDR3 length is 12 residues. The V gene's germline CDR1 is SEHNR and CDR2 FQNEAQ (reference sequence). Deletions cut 2 bases from V and 3 bases from J, with 2 bases between. Sequenced: blood. The rearrangement joins TRBV7-9 to TRBJ1-3; D is ambiguous. This receptor was identified in a man aged 25-45 years in good health. CDR3 in amino acids: CASSLSGNTIYF. CDR3 nucleotides: TGTGCCAGCAGCTTAAGTGGAAACACCATATATTTT.